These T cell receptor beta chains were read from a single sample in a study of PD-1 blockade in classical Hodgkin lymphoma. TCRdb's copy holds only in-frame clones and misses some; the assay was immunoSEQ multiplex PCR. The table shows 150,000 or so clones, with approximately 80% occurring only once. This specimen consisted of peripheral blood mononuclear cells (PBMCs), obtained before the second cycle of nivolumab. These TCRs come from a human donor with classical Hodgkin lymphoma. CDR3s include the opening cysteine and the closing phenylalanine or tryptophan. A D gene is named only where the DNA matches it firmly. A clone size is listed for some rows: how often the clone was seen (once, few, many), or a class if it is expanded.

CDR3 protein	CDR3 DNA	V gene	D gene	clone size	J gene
CASTPGLYQPQHF	TGTGCCAGCACGCCAGGACTCTATCAGCCCCAGCATTTT	TRBV6-6	.	.	TRBJ1-5
CASSIPLWGYGYTF	TGTGCCAGTAGTATACCCCTATGGGGGTATGGCTACACCTTC	TRBV19	.	.	TRBJ1-2
CASSNRRGTEAFF	TGTGCCAGTAGTAATAGAAGGGGGACTGAAGCTTTCTTT	TRBV19	.	.	TRBJ1-1
CASSLARGLTREYF	TGTGCCAGCAGCTTAGCCAGGGGGCTTACGAGGGAGTACTTC	TRBV7-9	TRBD1	.	TRBJ2-7
CASSIAPPGQRGPSTDTQYF	TGTGCCAGTAGTATAGCCCCCCCGGGTCAGCGGGGGCCTAGCACAGATACGCAGTATTTT	TRBV19	TRBD2	.	TRBJ2-3
CAFRDGTYEQYF	TGTGCCTTCCGGGACGGTACCTACGAGCAGTACTTC	TRBV2	.	few	TRBJ2-7
CASSQGTGLFGYTF	TGTGCCAGCAGCCAAGGGACAGGGCTGTTCGGCTACACCTTC	TRBV7-2	TRBD1	few	TRBJ1-2
CASSLLGRETQYF	TGTGCCAGCAGTTTACTAGGAAGGGAGACCCAGTACTTC	TRBV27	.	.	TRBJ2-5
CASSPYNAQPQHF	TGTGCCAGCAGCCCATATAATGCTCAGCCCCAGCATTTT	TRBV5-5	.	.	TRBJ1-5
CASSDMRDSSYEQYF	TGTGCCAGCAGCGACATGAGGGACAGCTCCTACGAGCAGTACTTC	TRBV7-2	TRBD1	.	TRBJ2-7
CASSLWGTDTQYF	TGTGCCAGCAGTCTATGGGGCACAGATACGCAGTATTTT	TRBV27	.	.	TRBJ2-3
CASTPSANKETQYF	TGTGCCAGTACCCCCAGCGCGAACAAAGAGACCCAGTACTTC	TRBV19	.	.	TRBJ2-5
CASSSRVREAFF	TGTGCCAGCAGTTCCAGGGTACGGGAAGCTTTCTTT	TRBV6-5	.	.	TRBJ1-1